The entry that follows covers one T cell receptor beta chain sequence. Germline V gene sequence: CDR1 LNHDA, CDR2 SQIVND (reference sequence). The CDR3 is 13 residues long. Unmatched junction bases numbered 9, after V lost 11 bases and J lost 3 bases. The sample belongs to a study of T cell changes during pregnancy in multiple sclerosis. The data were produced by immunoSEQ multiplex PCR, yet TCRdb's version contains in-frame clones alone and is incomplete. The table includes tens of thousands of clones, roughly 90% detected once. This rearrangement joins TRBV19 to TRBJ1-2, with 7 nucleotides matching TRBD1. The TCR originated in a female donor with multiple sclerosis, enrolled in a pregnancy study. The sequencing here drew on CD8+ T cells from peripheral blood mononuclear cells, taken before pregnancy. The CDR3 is CAASAGGYYGYTF. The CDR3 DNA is TGTGCCGCTTCCGCAGGGGGTTACTATGGCTACACCTTC.